The TCR beta chain under discussion was sequenced for a study of blood T cells in healthy people across ages. At least 7 million PBMCs were isolated per sample. Using a J-beta primer mix together with a sample-barcoded 5' primer, a second PCR was run for roughly 7 to 11 cycles. A template-switch adaptor that had 12 random nucleotides put a tag on each cDNA molecule. Using its own MiXCR run on the 5' RACE reads, TCRdb lists one record per CDR3 protein. This sample carries fewer than 700,000 distinct CDR3 sequences, around half of them seen once, and the ten largest clones take just under 25%. There are 15 residues in the CDR3. Trimming cost V 0 bases and J 6 bases, with 17 bases left between them. The germline V gene encodes CDR1 DFQATT and CDR2 SNEGSKA (reference sequence).

The V call is TRBV20-1, the J call TRBJ2-5; D remains ambiguous. Sequencing input: blood. The clonotype was recovered from a man at least 80 years old in good health. The CDR3 here is CSARDPSPSLKTQYF. The CDR3 region has the DNA TGCAGTGCTAGAGATCCGAGCCCGTCTCTAAAGACCCAGTACTTC.